Listed below are T cell receptor beta chains from one sample, sequenced in a study of blood T cell repertoires in COVID-19. This table comes from immunoSEQ multiplex PCR, and its TCRdb copy is limited to in-frame clones, with some not included. The repertoire holds 150,000 to 250,000 clones, with roughly 82% as singletons. The sequenced material came from PBMCs or T cells enriched from blood (not recorded which). These TCRs come from a man aged 35-49 years who had recovered from COVID-19. Both conserved end residues are part of each CDR3. A D gene is named only where the DNA matches it firmly. Clone size, where shown, is once, few, many, or a class for clones that have expanded.

clone size: -; D gene: TRBD1; V gene: TRBV7-8; J gene: TRBJ2-1; CDR3 protein: CASSLDRGPSNEQFF; CDR3 DNA: TGTGCCAGCAGCTTAGACAGGGGGCCGTCCAATGAGCAGTTCTTC
clone size: -; D gene: -; V gene: TRBV5-4; J gene: TRBJ2-7; CDR3 protein: CASTLGGEQYF; CDR3 DNA: TGTGCCAGCACCCTAGGCGGCGAGCAGTACTTC
clone size: once; D gene: TRBD1; V gene: TRBV28; J gene: TRBJ2-1; CDR3 protein: CASSLFGDRGPYNEQFF; CDR3 DNA: TGTGCCAGCAGTTTATTTGGTGACAGGGGGCCCTACAATGAGCAGTTCTTC
clone size: -; D gene: -; V gene: TRBV4-3; J gene: TRBJ1-2; CDR3 protein: CASSQFSTANYGYTF; CDR3 DNA: TGCGCCAGCAGCCAGTTTTCGACAGCTAACTATGGCTACACCTTC
clone size: -; D gene: -; V gene: TRBV24-1; J gene: TRBJ2-3; CDR3 protein: CATGREGTGTQYF; CDR3 DNA: TGTGCCACCGGGCGGGAAGGGACCGGTACGCAGTATTTT
clone size: -; D gene: TRBD1; V gene: TRBV19; J gene: TRBJ1-5; CDR3 protein: CASSIAGTGSAQPQHF; CDR3 DNA: TGTGCCAGTAGTATAGCAGGGACAGGGAGCGCTCAGCCCCAGCATTTT
clone size: -; D gene: TRBD1; V gene: TRBV28; J gene: TRBJ1-5; CDR3 protein: CASRSDRVLSGNQPQHF; CDR3 DNA: TGTGCCAGCAGAAGCGACAGGGTGCTAAGTGGCAATCAGCCCCAGCATTTT
clone size: once; D gene: -; V gene: TRBV5-1; J gene: TRBJ1-1; CDR3 protein: CASTVRGGLNTEAFF; CDR3 DNA: TGCGCCAGCACCGTCCGAGGGGGTTTGAACACTGAAGCTTTCTTT
clone size: once; D gene: -; V gene: TRBV28; J gene: TRBJ2-1; CDR3 protein: CATVGGLEQFF; CDR3 DNA: TGTGCCACGGTGGGTGGGCTTGAGCAGTTCTTC
clone size: -; D gene: -; V gene: TRBV7-9; J gene: TRBJ2-1; CDR3 protein: CASSPPRPNNEQFF; CDR3 DNA: TGTGCCAGCAGCCCCCCCAGGCCTAACAATGAGCAGTTCTTC
clone size: -; D gene: -; V gene: TRBV7-6; J gene: TRBJ1-1; CDR3 protein: CASSLEAGAEAFF; CDR3 DNA: TGTGCCAGCAGCTTAGAGGCAGGGGCTGAAGCTTTCTTT
clone size: -; D gene: TRBD1; V gene: TRBV6-5; J gene: TRBJ2-1; CDR3 protein: CASSSQGAYNEQFF; CDR3 DNA: TGTGCCAGCAGTTCACAGGGGGCCTACAATGAGCAGTTCTTC
clone size: -; D gene: -; V gene: TRBV29-1; J gene: TRBJ2-5; CDR3 protein: CSGRLGWQETQYF; CDR3 DNA: TGCAGCGGGCGACTCGGTTGGCAAGAGACCCAGTACTTC
clone size: -; D gene: TRBD1; V gene: TRBV29-1; J gene: TRBJ2-1; CDR3 protein: CSVHGTGDSLVDEQFF; CDR3 DNA: TGCAGCGTTCACGGGACAGGGGACTCCCTCGTGGATGAGCAGTTCTTC
clone size: -; D gene: TRBD2; V gene: TRBV5-6; J gene: TRBJ2-2; CDR3 protein: CASSGGGRAIGELFF; CDR3 DNA: TGTGCCAGCAGCGGAGGAGGGAGGGCAATCGGGGAGCTGTTTTTT
clone size: -; D gene: -; V gene: TRBV5-1; J gene: TRBJ2-4; CDR3 protein: CASSWGPVGAKNIQYF; CDR3 DNA: TGCGCCAGCAGCTGGGGCCCAGTTGGAGCCAAAAACATTCAGTACTTC
clone size: -; D gene: TRBD1; V gene: TRBV5-8; J gene: TRBJ2-7; CDR3 protein: CASSFPIQGFYEQYF; CDR3 DNA: TGTGCCAGCAGCTTCCCGATACAGGGGTTCTACGAGCAGTACTTC
clone size: -; D gene: TRBD1; V gene: TRBV7-9; J gene: TRBJ1-5; CDR3 protein: CASSFGQGNQPQHF; CDR3 DNA: TGTGCCAGCAGCTTCGGACAGGGCAATCAGCCCCAGCATTTT
clone size: -; D gene: TRBD2; V gene: TRBV5-1; J gene: TRBJ2-3; CDR3 protein: CASRPLAGRTDTQYF; CDR3 DNA: TGCGCCAGCAGACCACTAGCGGGCCGAACAGATACGCAGTATTTT
clone size: -; D gene: TRBD2; V gene: TRBV5-4; J gene: TRBJ2-1; CDR3 protein: CASSSPAASGNEQFF; CDR3 DNA: TGTGCCAGCAGCTCCCCTGCGGCTAGCGGCAATGAGCAGTTCTTC
clone size: -; D gene: -; V gene: TRBV2; J gene: TRBJ1-2; CDR3 protein: CASRPPTGRNYGYTF; CDR3 DNA: TGTGCCAGCCGCCCACCGACAGGCCGAAACTATGGCTACACCTTC
clone size: -; D gene: -; V gene: TRBV12-3/TRBV12-4; J gene: TRBJ1-6; CDR3 protein: CASSLGAQSPLHF; CDR3 DNA: TGTGCCAGCAGTTTGGGGGCCCAATCACCCCTCCACTTT
clone size: -; D gene: TRBD1; V gene: TRBV5-6; J gene: TRBJ1-2; CDR3 protein: CASSLGQGARSYGYTF; CDR3 DNA: TGTGCCAGCAGCTTAGGACAGGGGGCCCGTAGCTATGGCTACACCTTC
clone size: -; D gene: TRBD1; V gene: TRBV20-1; J gene: TRBJ1-5; CDR3 protein: CSASLGFWTGTSPQHF; CDR3 DNA: TGCAGTGCTAGTCTTGGTTTTTGGACAGGGACGTCCCCCCAGCATTTT
clone size: once; D gene: -; V gene: TRBV7-3; J gene: TRBJ2-3; CDR3 protein: CASSHGEGRGQTDTQYF; CDR3 DNA: TGTGCCAGCAGCCATGGCGAGGGCAGGGGACAAACAGATACGCAGTATTTT
clone size: -; D gene: -; V gene: TRBV18; J gene: TRBJ1-1; CDR3 protein: CASSPPISYEAFF; CDR3 DNA: TGTGCCAGCTCACCACCGATCTCCTATGAAGCTTTCTTT
clone size: -; D gene: -; V gene: TRBV5-5; J gene: TRBJ2-3; CDR3 protein: CASSLDWTSTDTQYF; CDR3 DNA: TGTGCCAGCAGCTTGGATTGGACAAGCACAGATACGCAGTATTTT
clone size: -; D gene: TRBD1; V gene: TRBV7-9; J gene: TRBJ2-7; CDR3 protein: CASSQGQGSYEQYF; CDR3 DNA: TGTGCCAGCAGCCAAGGACAGGGCTCCTACGAGCAGTACTTC
clone size: -; D gene: -; V gene: TRBV11-2; J gene: TRBJ1-1; CDR3 protein: CASSFQGDTEAFF; CDR3 DNA: TGTGCCAGCAGCTTTCAGGGCGACACTGAAGCTTTCTTT
clone size: -; D gene: -; V gene: TRBV12-3/TRBV12-4; J gene: TRBJ1-6; CDR3 protein: CASSLGRSPLHF; CDR3 DNA: TGTGCCAGCAGTTTGGGCCGTTCACCCCTCCACTTT
clone size: -; D gene: -; V gene: TRBV7-2; J gene: TRBJ1-1; CDR3 protein: CASSLHRNTEAFF; CDR3 DNA: TGTGCCAGCAGCTTACACAGGAACACTGAAGCTTTCTTT
clone size: -; D gene: TRBD1; V gene: TRBV3-1/TRBV3-2; J gene: TRBJ1-2; CDR3 protein: CASSQDPVRDRVYGYTF; CDR3 DNA: TGTGCCAGCAGCCAAGACCCCGTGCGGGACAGGGTCTATGGCTACACCTTC
clone size: -; D gene: -; V gene: TRBV10-3; J gene: TRBJ2-1; CDR3 protein: CAISGTENEQFF; CDR3 DNA: TGTGCCATCAGTGGGACAGAAAATGAGCAGTTCTTC
clone size: once; D gene: TRBD1; V gene: TRBV27; J gene: TRBJ1-5; CDR3 protein: CASSLGQGNQPQHF; CDR3 DNA: TGTGCCAGCAGTCTTGGACAGGGAAATCAGCCCCAGCATTTT
clone size: -; D gene: -; V gene: TRBV5-1; J gene: TRBJ2-5; CDR3 protein: CASSFDSDQETQYF; CDR3 DNA: TGCGCCAGCAGCTTCGACAGTGACCAAGAGACCCAGTACTTC
clone size: few; D gene: -; V gene: TRBV18; J gene: TRBJ1-1; CDR3 protein: CASSPQGGTEAFF; CDR3 DNA: TGTGCCAGCTCACCACAAGGGGGCACTGAAGCTTTCTTT
clone size: -; D gene: TRBD2; V gene: TRBV27; J gene: TRBJ2-2; CDR3 protein: CASSLWTSGITGELFF; CDR3 DNA: TGTGCCAGCAGTTTATGGACTAGCGGAATTACCGGGGAGCTGTTTTTT
clone size: -; D gene: TRBD1; V gene: TRBV6-5; J gene: TRBJ1-1; CDR3 protein: CASSYRGTATEAFF; CDR3 DNA: TGTGCCAGCAGTTACCGCGGGACAGCGACCGAAGCTTTCTTT
clone size: -; D gene: -; V gene: TRBV9; J gene: TRBJ2-2; CDR3 protein: CASSVVQYTGELFF; CDR3 DNA: TGTGCCAGCAGCGTAGTACAGTACACCGGGGAGCTGTTTTTT
clone size: -; D gene: TRBD2; V gene: TRBV27; J gene: TRBJ2-5; CDR3 protein: CASSPGTSGRETQYF; CDR3 DNA: TGTGCCAGCAGTCCGGGGACTAGCGGGCGAGAGACCCAGTACTTC
clone size: -; D gene: -; V gene: TRBV5-1; J gene: TRBJ2-3; CDR3 protein: CASSLAVLYSTDTQYF; CDR3 DNA: TGCGCCAGCAGCTTGGCGGTTCTTTATAGCACAGATACGCAGTATTTT
clone size: -; D gene: TRBD2; V gene: TRBV7-2; J gene: TRBJ2-2; CDR3 protein: CASSLSGPNTGELFF; CDR3 DNA: TGTGCCAGCAGCCTTAGCGGGCCAAACACCGGGGAGCTGTTTTTT
clone size: -; D gene: TRBD1; V gene: TRBV5-8; J gene: TRBJ2-7; CDR3 protein: CASRTGISSYEQYF; CDR3 DNA: TGTGCCAGCCGGACAGGTATCAGCTCCTACGAGCAGTACTTC
clone size: -; D gene: -; V gene: TRBV28; J gene: TRBJ1-1; CDR3 protein: CASINDRTTEAFF; CDR3 DNA: TGTGCCAGCATTAACGACAGGACCACTGAAGCTTTCTTT
clone size: -; D gene: -; V gene: TRBV28; J gene: TRBJ2-7; CDR3 protein: CASSLPGGKTYEQYF; CDR3 DNA: TGTGCCAGCAGCCTACCCGGAGGTAAGACCTACGAGCAGTACTTC
clone size: -; D gene: -; V gene: TRBV12-3/TRBV12-4; J gene: TRBJ1-6; CDR3 protein: CASTGYNSPLHF; CDR3 DNA: TGTGCCAGCACCGGGTATAATTCACCCCTCCACTTT
clone size: -; D gene: -; V gene: TRBV7-9; J gene: TRBJ2-7; CDR3 protein: CASRNGVAYEQYF; CDR3 DNA: TGTGCCAGCAGAAACGGGGTAGCCTACGAGCAGTACTTC
clone size: -; D gene: TRBD1; V gene: TRBV3-1/TRBV3-2; J gene: TRBJ1-2; CDR3 protein: CASSHLGQGDNYGYTF; CDR3 DNA: TGTGCCAGCAGCCACCTCGGACAGGGTGATAACTATGGCTACACCTTC
clone size: -; D gene: TRBD1; V gene: TRBV7-6; J gene: TRBJ2-3; CDR3 protein: CASSLTLGQGPDTQYF; CDR3 DNA: TGTGCCAGCAGTCTCACCCTGGGACAGGGTCCAGATACGCAGTATTTT
clone size: -; D gene: TRBD1; V gene: TRBV2; J gene: TRBJ2-2; CDR3 protein: CASRDPLDRGGYTGELFF; CDR3 DNA: TGTGCCAGCAGGGACCCCCTAGACAGGGGCGGATACACCGGGGAGCTGTTTTTT
clone size: -; D gene: -; V gene: TRBV7-2; J gene: TRBJ1-1; CDR3 protein: CASSLGGLGNTEAFF; CDR3 DNA: TGTGCCAGCAGCTTAGGAGGACTGGGGAACACTGAAGCTTTCTTT
clone size: -; D gene: TRBD1; V gene: TRBV10-3; J gene: TRBJ1-2; CDR3 protein: CAISEFAGGGYGYTF; CDR3 DNA: TGTGCCATCAGTGAATTTGCAGGGGGCGGCTATGGCTACACCTTC
clone size: -; D gene: -; V gene: TRBV19; J gene: TRBJ2-1; CDR3 protein: CASSIDETPYNEQFF; CDR3 DNA: TGTGCCAGTAGTATAGATGAGACACCCTACAATGAGCAGTTCTTC
clone size: -; D gene: TRBD1; V gene: TRBV6-4; J gene: TRBJ2-2; CDR3 protein: CASSRRAGTGAYTGELFF; CDR3 DNA: TGTGCCAGCAGCCGCCGAGCAGGGACAGGAGCTTACACCGGGGAGCTGTTTTTT